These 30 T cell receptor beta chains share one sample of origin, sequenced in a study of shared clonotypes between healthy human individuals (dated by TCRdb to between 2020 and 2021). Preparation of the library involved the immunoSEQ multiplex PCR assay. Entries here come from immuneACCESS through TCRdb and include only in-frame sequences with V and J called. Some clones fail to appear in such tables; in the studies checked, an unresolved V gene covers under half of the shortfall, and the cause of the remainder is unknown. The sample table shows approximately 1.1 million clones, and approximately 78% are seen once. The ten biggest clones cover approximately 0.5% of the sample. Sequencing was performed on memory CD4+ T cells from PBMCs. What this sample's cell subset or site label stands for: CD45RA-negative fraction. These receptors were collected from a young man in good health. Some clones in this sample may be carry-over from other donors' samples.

In DNA, the CDR3 is TGTGCCAGTAGTCAACCCTTTAGCACAGATACGCAGTATTTT. Amino acid sequence: CASSQPFSTDTQYF. J is TRBJ2-3 and V is TRBV19; no clear D. The V gene's germline CDR1 is LNHDA and CDR2 SQIVND (reference sequence). The V and J ends lost 5 bases and 0 bases respectively, with 9 bases between them. The CDR3 sequence is 14 residues long.

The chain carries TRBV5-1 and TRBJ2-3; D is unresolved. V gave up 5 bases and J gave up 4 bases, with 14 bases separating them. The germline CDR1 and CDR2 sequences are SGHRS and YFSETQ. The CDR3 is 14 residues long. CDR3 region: CASRSGALADTQYF. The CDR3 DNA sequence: TGCGCCAGCAGGTCAGGAGCCCTGGCAGATACGCAGTATTTT.

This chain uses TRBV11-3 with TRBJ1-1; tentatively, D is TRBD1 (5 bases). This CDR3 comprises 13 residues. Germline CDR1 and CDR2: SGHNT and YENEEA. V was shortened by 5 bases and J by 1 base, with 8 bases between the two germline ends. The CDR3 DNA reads TGTGCCAGCAGCCGAGACAGGAACACTGAAGCTTTCTTT. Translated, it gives CASSRDRNTEAFF.

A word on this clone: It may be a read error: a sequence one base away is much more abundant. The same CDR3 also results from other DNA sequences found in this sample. CDR3 sequence reads: CASRGTGAYEQYF. CDR3 sequence (DNA): TGTGCCAGCAGAGGAACAGGGGCCTACGAGCAGTACTTC. The chain combines TRBV2 with TRBJ2-7, with TRBD1 matching 7 bases. Germline trimming cut 6 bases from V and 2 bases from J; bases unmatched to any gene: 4. Germline loops: CDR1 SNHLY, CDR2 FYNNEI. The CDR3 is 13 residues long.

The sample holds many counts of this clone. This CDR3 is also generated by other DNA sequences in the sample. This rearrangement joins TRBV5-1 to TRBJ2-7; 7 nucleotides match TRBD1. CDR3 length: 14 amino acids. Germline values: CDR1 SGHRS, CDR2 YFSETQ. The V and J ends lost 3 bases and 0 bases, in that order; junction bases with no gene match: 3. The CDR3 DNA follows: TGCGCCAGCAGCTGGGGGACAGACTCCTACGAGCAGTACTTC. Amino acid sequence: CASSWGTDSYEQYF.

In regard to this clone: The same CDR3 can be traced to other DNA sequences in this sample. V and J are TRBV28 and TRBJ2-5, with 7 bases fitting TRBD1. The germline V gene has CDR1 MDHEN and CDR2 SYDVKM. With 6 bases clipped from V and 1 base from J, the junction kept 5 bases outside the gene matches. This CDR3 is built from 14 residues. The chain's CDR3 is CASRVGTAQETQYF. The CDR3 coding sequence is TGTGCCAGCAGGGTAGGGACAGCCCAAGAGACCCAGTACTTC.

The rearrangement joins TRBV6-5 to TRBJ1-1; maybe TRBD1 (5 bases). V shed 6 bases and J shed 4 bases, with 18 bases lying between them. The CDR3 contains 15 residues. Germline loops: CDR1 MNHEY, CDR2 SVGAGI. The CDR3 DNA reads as TGTGCCAGCAGCCGTACCTTTTCAGGGAGCACTGAAGCTTTCTTT. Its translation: CASSRTFSGSTEAFF.

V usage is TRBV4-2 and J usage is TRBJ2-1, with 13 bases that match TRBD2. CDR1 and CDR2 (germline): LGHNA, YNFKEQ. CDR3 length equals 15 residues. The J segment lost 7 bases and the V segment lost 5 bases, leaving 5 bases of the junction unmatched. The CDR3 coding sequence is TGTGCCAGCAGCGCGGGACTAGCGGGATTGAATGAGCAGTTCTTC. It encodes CASSAGLAGLNEQFF.

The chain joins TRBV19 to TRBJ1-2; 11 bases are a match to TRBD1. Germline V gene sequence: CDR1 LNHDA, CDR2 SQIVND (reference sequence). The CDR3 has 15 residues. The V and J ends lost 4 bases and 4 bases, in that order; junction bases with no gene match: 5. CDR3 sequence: CASSTGTGGLYGYTF. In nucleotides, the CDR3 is TGTGCCAGTAGTACTGGGACAGGGGGACTCTATGGCTACACCTTC.

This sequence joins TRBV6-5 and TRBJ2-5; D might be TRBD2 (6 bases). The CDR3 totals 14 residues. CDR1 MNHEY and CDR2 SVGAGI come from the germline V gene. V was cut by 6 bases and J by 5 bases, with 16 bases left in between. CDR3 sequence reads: CASSPMAGLETQYF. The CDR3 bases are TGTGCCAGCAGCCCCATGGCGGGATTGGAGACCCAGTACTTC.

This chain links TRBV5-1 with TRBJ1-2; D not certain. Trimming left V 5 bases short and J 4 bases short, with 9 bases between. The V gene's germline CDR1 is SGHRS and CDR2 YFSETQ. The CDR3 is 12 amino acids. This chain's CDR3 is CASREPSYGYTF. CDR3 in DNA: TGCGCCAGCAGGGAACCTTCCTATGGCTACACCTTC.

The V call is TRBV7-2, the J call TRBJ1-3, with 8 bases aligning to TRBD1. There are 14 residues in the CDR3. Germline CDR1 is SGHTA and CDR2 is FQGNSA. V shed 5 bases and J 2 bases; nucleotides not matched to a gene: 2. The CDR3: CASSTTGAGNTIYF. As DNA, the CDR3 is TGTGCCAGCAGCACGACAGGGGCTGGAAACACCATATATTTT.

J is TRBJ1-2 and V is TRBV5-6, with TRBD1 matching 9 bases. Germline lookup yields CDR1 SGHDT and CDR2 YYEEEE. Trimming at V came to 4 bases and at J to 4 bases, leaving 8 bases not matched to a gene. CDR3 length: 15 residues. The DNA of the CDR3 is TGTGCCAGCAGCAGAACCGGGACAGGGCTCTATGGCTACACCTTC. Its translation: CASSRTGTGLYGYTF.

DNA for the CDR3: TGTGCCAGCAGTTCCACCTCAGGCACGGGACAAGAGACCCAGTACTTC. It yields the protein CASSSTSGTGQETQYF. J is TRBJ2-5 and V is TRBV11-3, with D possibly TRBD2 on 5 matching bases. Trimming pared 6 bases from V and 2 bases from J, leaving 19 bases between. Germline CDR1 reads SGHNT; CDR2 reads YENEEA. CDR3 length equals 16 residues.

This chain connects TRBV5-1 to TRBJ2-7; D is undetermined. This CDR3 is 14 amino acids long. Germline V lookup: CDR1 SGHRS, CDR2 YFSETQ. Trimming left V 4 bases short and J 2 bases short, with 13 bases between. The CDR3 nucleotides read TGCGCCAGCAGCGTTACCGGGTCCACCTACGAGCAGTACTTC. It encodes CASSVTGSTYEQYF.

CDR3 DNA: TGCGCCAGCAGCCAAGAAGTTTCCGCCAAAAACATTCAGTACTTC. Its translation is CASSQEVSAKNIQYF. The chain links TRBV4-1 to TRBJ2-4; D not resolved. Germline V CDR1 and CDR2: MGHRA, YSYEKL. Trimming removed 0 bases from V and 1 base from J, with 7 bases in between. CDR3 length: 15 amino acids.

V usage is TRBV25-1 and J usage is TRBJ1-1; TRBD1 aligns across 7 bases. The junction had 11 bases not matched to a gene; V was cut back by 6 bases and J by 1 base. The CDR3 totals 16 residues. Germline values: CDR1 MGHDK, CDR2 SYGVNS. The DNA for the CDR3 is TGTGCCAGCAGACCCAGGGGGGGACAGACGAACACTGAAGCTTTCTTT. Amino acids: CASRPRGGQTNTEAFF.

This CDR3 reads CASSWTSGRAVETQYF. CDR3 DNA sequence: TGTGCCAGCAGCTGGACTAGCGGGAGGGCCGTAGAGACCCAGTACTTC. The chain links TRBV5-4 to TRBJ2-5; 15 bases fit TRBD2. The CDR3 totals 16 residues. V lost 3 bases and J lost 4; bases outside the gene matches: 4. CDR1 SGHNT and CDR2 YYREEE come from the germline V gene (reference sequence). The full variable domain, its missing parts supplied by reference TRBV5-4 and TRBJ2-5, is ETGVTQSPTHLIKTRGQQVTLRCSSQSGHNTVSWYQQALGQGPQFIFQYYREEENGRGNFPPRFSGLQFPNYSSELNVNALELDDSALYLCASSWTSGRAVETQYFGPGTRLLVL.

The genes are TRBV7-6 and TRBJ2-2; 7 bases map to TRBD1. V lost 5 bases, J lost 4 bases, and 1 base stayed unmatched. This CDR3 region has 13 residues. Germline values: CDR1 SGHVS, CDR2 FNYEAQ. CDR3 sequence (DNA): TGTGCCAGCAGCGGACAGGCCACCGGGGAGCTGTTTTTT. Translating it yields CASSGQATGELFF.

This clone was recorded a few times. CDR3 protein: CASSLFGGGQETQYF. In nucleotides, the CDR3 is TGTGCCAGCAGTCTCTTTGGGGGCGGCCAAGAGACCCAGTACTTC. V and J are TRBV6-6 and TRBJ2-5, with TRBD1 as a possible D gene (6 bases). V was pared by 5 bases and J by 1 base, with 14 bases between. The CDR3 runs 15 residues. The V gene's germline CDR1 is MNHNY and CDR2 SVGAGI (reference sequence).

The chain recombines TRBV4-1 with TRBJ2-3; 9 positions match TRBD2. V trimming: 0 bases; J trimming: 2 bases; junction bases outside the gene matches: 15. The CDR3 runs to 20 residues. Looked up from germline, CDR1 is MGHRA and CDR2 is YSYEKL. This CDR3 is CASSQEGWGRAGGYTDTQYF. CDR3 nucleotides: TGCGCCAGCAGCCAAGAGGGGTGGGGCCGAGCGGGAGGCTACACAGATACGCAGTATTTT.

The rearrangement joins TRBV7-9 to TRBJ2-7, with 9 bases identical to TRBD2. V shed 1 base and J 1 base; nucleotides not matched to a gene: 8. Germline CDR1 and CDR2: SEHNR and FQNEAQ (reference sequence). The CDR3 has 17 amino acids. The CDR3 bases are TGTGCCAGCAGCTTAGTCGTCGAAGCGGGAGGATCCTACGAGCAGTACTTC. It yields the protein CASSLVVEAGGSYEQYF.

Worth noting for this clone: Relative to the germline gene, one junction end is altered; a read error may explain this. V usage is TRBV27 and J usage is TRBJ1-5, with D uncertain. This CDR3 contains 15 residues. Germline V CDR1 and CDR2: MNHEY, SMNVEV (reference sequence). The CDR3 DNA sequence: TGCGCCAGCAGTTTCGAAGGGTCCGCGAGGCAGCCCCAGCATTTT. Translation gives CASSFEGSARQPQHF.

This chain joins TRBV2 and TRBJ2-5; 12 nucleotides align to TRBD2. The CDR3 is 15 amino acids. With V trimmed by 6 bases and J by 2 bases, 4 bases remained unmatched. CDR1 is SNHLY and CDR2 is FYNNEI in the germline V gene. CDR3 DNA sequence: TGTGCCAGCAGGGGGACTAGCGGGCCGCAAGAGACCCAGTACTTC. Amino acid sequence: CASRGTSGPQETQYF.

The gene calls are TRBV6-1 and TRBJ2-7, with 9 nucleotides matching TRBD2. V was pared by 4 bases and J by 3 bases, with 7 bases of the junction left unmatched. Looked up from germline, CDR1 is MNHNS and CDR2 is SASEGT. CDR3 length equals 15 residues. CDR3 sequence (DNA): TGTGCCAGCAGTGGAGGTAGCGGGAGCATCTACGAGCAGTACTTC. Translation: CASSGGSGSIYEQYF.

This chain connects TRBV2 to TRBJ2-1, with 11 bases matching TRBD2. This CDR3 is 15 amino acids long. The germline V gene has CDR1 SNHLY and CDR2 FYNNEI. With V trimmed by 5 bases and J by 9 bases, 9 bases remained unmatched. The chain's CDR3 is CASSIAGGFDGEQFF. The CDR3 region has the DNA TGTGCCAGCAGTATAGCGGGAGGGTTTGACGGTGAGCAGTTCTTC. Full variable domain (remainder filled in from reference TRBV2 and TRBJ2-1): EPEVTQTPSHQVTQMGQEVILRCVPISNHLYFYWYRQILGQKVEFLVSFYNNEISEKSEIFDDQFSVERPDGSNFTLKIRSTKLEDSAMYFCASSIAGGFDGEQFFGPGTRLTVL.

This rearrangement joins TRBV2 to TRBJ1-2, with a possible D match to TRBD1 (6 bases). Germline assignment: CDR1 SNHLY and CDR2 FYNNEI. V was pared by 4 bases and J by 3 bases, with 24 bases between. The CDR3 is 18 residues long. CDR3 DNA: TGTGCCAGCAGTGTTGGGGGGCTAAGTGTAATGTATCACTATGGCTACACCTTC. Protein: CASSVGGLSVMYHYGYTF.

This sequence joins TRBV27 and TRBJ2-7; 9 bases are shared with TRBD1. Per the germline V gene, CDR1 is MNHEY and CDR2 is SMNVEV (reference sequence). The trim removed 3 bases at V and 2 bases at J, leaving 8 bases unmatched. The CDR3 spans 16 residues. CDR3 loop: CASSFSPGQGAYEQYF. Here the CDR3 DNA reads TGTGCCAGCAGTTTCTCCCCGGGACAGGGAGCCTACGAGCAGTACTTC.

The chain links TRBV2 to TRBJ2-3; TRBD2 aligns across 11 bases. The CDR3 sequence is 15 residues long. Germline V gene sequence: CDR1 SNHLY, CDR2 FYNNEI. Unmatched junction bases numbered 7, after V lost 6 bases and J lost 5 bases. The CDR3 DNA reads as TGTGCCAGCAGGCGACCCGGGACTAGCGGAGATACGCAGTATTTT. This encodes CASRRPGTSGDTQYF.

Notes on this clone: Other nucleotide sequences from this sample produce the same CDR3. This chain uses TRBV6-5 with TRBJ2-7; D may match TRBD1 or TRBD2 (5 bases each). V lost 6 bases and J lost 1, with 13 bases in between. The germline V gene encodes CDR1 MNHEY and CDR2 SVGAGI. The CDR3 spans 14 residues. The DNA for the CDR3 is TGTGCCAGCAGGCTCGGGACGGTGTCCTACGAGCAGTACTTC. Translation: CASRLGTVSYEQYF.